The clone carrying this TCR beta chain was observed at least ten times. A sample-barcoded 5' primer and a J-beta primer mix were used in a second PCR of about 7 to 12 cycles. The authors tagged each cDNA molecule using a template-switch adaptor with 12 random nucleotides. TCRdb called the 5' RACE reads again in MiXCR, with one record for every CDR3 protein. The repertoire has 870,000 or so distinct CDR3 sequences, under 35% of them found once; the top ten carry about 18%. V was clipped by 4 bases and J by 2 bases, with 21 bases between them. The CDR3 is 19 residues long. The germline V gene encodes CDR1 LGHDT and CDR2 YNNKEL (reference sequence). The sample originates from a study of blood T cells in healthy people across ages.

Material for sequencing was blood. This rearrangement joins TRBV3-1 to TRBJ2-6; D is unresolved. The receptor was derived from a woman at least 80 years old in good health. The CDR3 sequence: CASSPRLPPWGTGANVLTF. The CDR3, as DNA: TGTGCCAGCAGCCCAAGACTCCCGCCCTGGGGTACTGGGGCCAACGTCCTGACTTTC.